Each of the 8 T cell receptor beta chains below was sequenced from the same sample in a study of HIV-infected patients and healthy controls. Alpha and beta constant-region primers primed reverse transcription of about 470 ng RNA. Each of the alpha and beta chains got its own library through chain-specific third strand synthesis with indices. Each CDR3 protein is one row after TCRdb ran MiXCR on the 5' RACE reads. The sample includes under 10,000 distinct CDR3 sequences, approximately 5% of them seen just once. All unsorted peripheral T cells were captured because whole blood was used without fractionation. Sequencing was carried out using blood. The receptors were gathered from an adult in good health.

This clonotype was picked up many times. The CDR3 region has the DNA TGTGCCACCAGTGGCGACACTGAAGCTTTCTTT. Amino acids: CATSGDTEAFF. The chain employs TRBV24-1 and TRBJ1-1; the D is unclear. The germline V gene encodes CDR1 KGHDR and CDR2 SFDVKD. Trimming shortened V by 5 bases and J by 3 bases, and 3 bases separated the two germline ends. There are 11 residues in the CDR3.

This clonotype occurred many times. The chain uses TRBV23-1 and TRBJ1-2; TRBD1 matches 8 bases. TRBV23-1 is labeled an ORF, and its function is uncertain. Trimming removed 0 bases from V and 11 bases from J; junction bases left unmatched: 5. The CDR3 runs 13 residues. The CDR3, as DNA: TGCGCCAGCAGTCAATCTCCAGGGGGCTTATACACCTTC. The encoded protein is CASSQSPGGLYTF.

This clonotype was found a few times. The CDR3 nucleotides are TGTGCCAGCAGCCAGACAGGGCTTGGAAACACCATATATTTT. Translation: CASSQTGLGNTIYF. V is TRBV6-5 and J is TRBJ1-3; the match to TRBD1 covers 7 bases. Trimming removed 6 bases from V and 3 bases from J; junction bases left unmatched: 5. CDR3 length: 14 amino acids. Germline values: CDR1 MNHEY, CDR2 SVGAGI.

This clonotype is termed medium-sized. The chain has TRBV7-2 and TRBJ2-3; 8 nucleotides align to TRBD2. With V trimmed by 8 bases and J by 4 bases, 8 bases remained unmatched. CDR3 length: 14 amino acids. The germline CDR1 and CDR2 sequences are SGHTA and FQGNSA. The CDR3 bases are TGTGCCAGCCGATCGACTAGCGCCGCAGATACGCAGTATTTT. Protein product: CASRSTSAADTQYF.

On this clonotype itself: The junction departs from germline at one end; a sequencing error may be responsible. The rearrangement links TRBV7-7 to TRBJ2-1, with D unclear. This CDR3 region has 14 residues. The V gene's germline CDR1 is SSHAT and CDR2 FNYEAQ (reference sequence). The CDR3 sequence: CASSPGPPYNEQFF. The CDR3 nucleotides are TGTGCTAGCAGCCCGGGTCCCCCCTACAATGAGCAGTTCTTC.

By its share, this clonotype is medium-sized. The V call is TRBV5-5, the J call TRBJ1-5; D not resolved. Trimming removed 0 bases from V and 5 bases from J, with 6 bases in between. The CDR3 has 13 residues. Germline lookup yields CDR1 SGHKS and CDR2 YYEKEE (reference sequence). In DNA form, the CDR3 reads TGTGCCAGCAGCTTGGGAACTGATCAGCCCCAGCATTTT. Translation gives CASSLGTDQPQHF. The variable domain in full, with the rest retrieved from reference TRBV5-5 and TRBJ1-5, is DAGVTQSPTHLIKTRGQQVTLRCSPISGHKSVSWYQQVLGQGPQFIFQYYEKEERGRGNFPDRFSARQFPNYSSELNVNALLLGDSALYLCASSLGTDQPQHFGDGTRLSIL.

This clonotype has a handful of counts. The gene calls are TRBV12-3 or TRBV12-4 and TRBJ2-1; a possible D gene is TRBD1 (5 bases). The CDR3 covers 13 residues. The V end was cut by 7 bases, the J end by 5 bases, with 12 bases between. The CDR3 DNA reads as TGTGCCAGCACCGGAGACAGAAACAATGAGCAGTTCTTC. Translation: CASTGDRNNEQFF.

The J gene is TRBJ2-7, the V gene TRBV6-6; no reliable D call. The V end was cut by 0 bases, the J end by 5 bases, with 8 bases between. The CDR3 totals 13 residues. Per the germline V gene, CDR1 is MNHNY and CDR2 is SVGAGI (reference sequence). The CDR3 DNA is TGTGCCAGCAGTTACTCGCCGGGCGACGAGCAGTACTTC. It is translated as CASSYSPGDEQYF.